The 14 T cell receptor beta chains given below trace back to one sample, sequenced in a study of T-cell memory formation after mild COVID-19. TCRdb reprocessed the 5' RACE reads with MiXCR, giving one entry per CDR3 protein. The sample yields 150,000 to 200,000 distinct CDR3 sequences, 25% to 40% seen once. Input material: PBMCs or a T cell subset sorted from them (not recorded which). These receptors were obtained from an adult woman who had mild COVID-19 (a few samples of this study predate the infection). Cell type and time point are not known.

This clonotype was seen a few times. The CDR3 coding sequence is TGTGCCACCAGCAGAGGGACAGGGACAGATACGCAGTATTTT. As protein: CATSRGTGTDTQYF. V is TRBV15 and J is TRBJ2-3; TRBD1 matches at 8 bases. From germline, CDR1 is LNHNV and CDR2 YYDKDF (reference sequence). The trim removed 1 base at V and 3 bases at J, leaving 0 bases unmatched. There are 14 residues in the CDR3.

In this sample, this clonotype turned up a few times. This chain joins TRBV7-2 and TRBJ2-1, with D possibly being TRBD1 (7 bases). This CDR3 contains 15 residues. The V end lost 0 bases, the J end lost 4 bases, and 10 bases lay between the germline ends. From germline, CDR1 is SGHTA and CDR2 FQGNSA. The CDR3 bases are TGTGCCAGCAGCTTAGCGGCAGGGGGGTACAATGAGCAGTTCTTC. This encodes CASSLAAGGYNEQFF.

In this sample, this clonotype turned up a few times. The chain combines TRBV12-3 or TRBV12-4 with TRBJ1-6; D unresolved. V gave up 3 bases and J gave up 6 bases, with 9 bases separating them. This CDR3 has 14 amino acids. The CDR3 sequence is CASSFGESNSPLHF. The CDR3 bases are TGTGCCAGCAGTTTTGGGGAATCTAATTCACCCCTCCACTTT.

There are a few counts of this clonotype. This chain joins TRBV5-1 and TRBJ2-6; no reliable D call. The V end was cut by 2 bases, the J end by 3 bases, with 18 bases between. Germline V gene lookup returns CDR1 SGHRS and CDR2 YFSETQ. This CDR3 region has 18 residues. CDR3 sequence reads: CASSFYRAATGGANVLTF. Written as DNA, the CDR3 is TGCGCCAGCAGCTTTTACCGGGCTGCGACGGGTGGGGCCAACGTCCTGACTTTC.

This clonotype was observed once. DNA for the CDR3: TGTGCCAGCAGGAGGACAGGTACCAATGAGCAGTTCTTC. This translates into CASRRTGTNEQFF. The J gene is TRBJ2-1, the V gene TRBV12-3 or TRBV12-4; 7 bases are shared with TRBD1. V gave up 6 bases and J gave up 6 bases; unmatched junction bases: 5. CDR3 length: 13 residues.

CDR3 in amino acids: CASSSDWGGEQYF. The CDR3 DNA is TGTGCCAGCAGTTCCGACTGGGGTGGCGAGCAGTACTTC. The rearrangement joins TRBV28 to TRBJ2-7; D remains ambiguous. The germline gives CDR1 MDHEN, CDR2 SYDVKM. The V end was cut by 4 bases, the J end by 6 bases, with 13 bases between. There are 13 residues in the CDR3.

In regard to this clonotype: A read error may account for a junction end that differs from germline. The CDR3 reads CSAEGERVYEQFF. The CDR3 DNA is TGCAGCGCTGAAGGGGAGAGGGTTTATGAGCAGTTCTTC. The V gene is TRBV29-1, the J gene TRBJ2-1; possibly TRBD1 or TRBD2 for D (5 bases each). This CDR3 has 13 residues. Germline loops: CDR1 SQVTM, CDR2 ANQGSEA.

Here the CDR3 reads CASSPGQDSYLYGYTF. Here the CDR3 DNA reads TGCGCCAGCAGCCCGGGACAGGATTCCTATCTCTATGGCTACACCTTC. This chain uses TRBV4-1 with TRBJ1-2; 8 nucleotides line up with TRBD1. Per germline, CDR1 MGHRA and CDR2 YSYEKL. This CDR3 region has 16 residues. The J segment lost 4 bases and the V segment lost 4 bases, leaving 11 bases of the junction unmatched.

This clonotype was counted between two and nine times. The chain couples TRBV27 to TRBJ1-2; D is unresolved. The V gene's germline CDR1 is MNHEY and CDR2 SMNVEV (reference sequence). This CDR3 contains 13 residues. Trimming shortened V by 6 bases and J by 1 base, and 9 bases separated the two germline ends. As DNA, the CDR3 is TGTGCCAGCAGAAGGGCCGGTAACTATGGCTACACCTTC. It is translated as CASRRAGNYGYTF.

CDR3 residues: CSAYPRETETQYF. Here the CDR3 DNA reads TGCAGTGCTTACCCTCGGGAGACAGAGACCCAGTACTTC. The chain is built from TRBV20-1 and TRBJ2-5; a possible D gene is TRBD2 (6 bases). V gave up 5 bases and J gave up 4 bases, with 14 bases separating them. Per germline, CDR1 DFQATT and CDR2 SNEGSKA (reference sequence). The CDR3 has 13 residues.

This clonotype has just a few counts. V gene TRBV25-1 combines with J gene TRBJ2-5; D not resolved. The CDR3 is 15 amino acids. Germline V gene lookup returns CDR1 MGHDK and CDR2 SYGVNS. V shed 4 bases and J shed 3 bases, with 15 bases lying between them. In DNA, the CDR3 is TGTGCCAGCAGTGGCCCCTGGACCTCAAAAGAGACCCAGTACTTC. As protein: CASSGPWTSKETQYF.

The chain carries TRBV2 and TRBJ2-7; the match to TRBD2 covers 9 bases. Germline CDR1 reads SNHLY; CDR2 reads FYNNEI. With 2 bases clipped from V and 2 bases from J, the junction kept 10 bases outside the gene matches. The length of the CDR3 is 17 residues. This chain's CDR3 is CASSESAGGLITYEQYF. The DNA of the CDR3 is TGTGCCAGCAGTGAATCAGCGGGGGGCCTTATTACCTACGAGCAGTACTTC.

The chain carries TRBV7-6 and TRBJ2-2, with 10 bases lining up with TRBD2. J gave up 5 bases and V 6 bases, and 3 bases lay outside the gene matches. Germline loops: CDR1 SGHVS, CDR2 FNYEAQ. The CDR3 spans 14 residues. The CDR3 sequence: CASRKTSGTGELFF. DNA for the CDR3: TGTGCCAGCAGAAAGACTAGCGGGACCGGGGAGCTGTTTTTT.

This clonotype was detected only a few times. The chain uses TRBV25-1 and TRBJ2-1; TRBD1 or TRBD2 may be the D gene (6 bases each). Germline V gives CDR1 MGHDK, CDR2 SYGVNS. The CDR3 loop spans 13 amino acids. Between the trimmed V and J ends, which lost 3 bases and 10 bases, there was a span of 13 bases. Written as DNA, the CDR3 is TGTGCCAGCAGTGAGTACAGGGAGGAGGAGCAGTTCTTC. Its protein is CASSEYREEEQFF.